This T cell receptor beta chain was sequenced for a study of cytomegalovirus exposure and HLA in healthy donors. Findings and limits, study-wide: A later analysis reportedly identified an Asian-associated ancestry cluster as carrying fewer N-insertions than the approximately 620-donor mean. The study reported that TCR beta sequences accurately predicted HLA-A and HLA-B alleles in most subjects.

As concerns this clone: Its antigen is undetermined.

Germline CDR1 and CDR2: KGHSH and LQKENI. The CDR3 has 16 residues. Trimming removed 3 bases at V and 1 base at J, with 12 bases between. It was with 60 Vbeta and 13 Jbeta primers that the PCR ran. Profiling relied on immunoSEQ multiplex PCR, and the TCRdb table lists in-frame clones only, not all of them. The sample shows about 130,000 clones, about 71% of them seen only once. Input material: PBMCs. The gene calls are TRBV18 and TRBJ1-4; perhaps TRBD1 as D (6 bases). The clonotype was recovered from a woman aged 55 to 70 in good health and CMV-seropositive. CDR3 protein: CASSPLAGETNEKLFF. The DNA for the CDR3 is TGTGCCAGCTCACCCCTCGCAGGGGAAACTAATGAAAAACTGTTTTTT.